The clone carrying this T cell receptor beta chain was recorded once. These data belong to a study of Ad26.COV2.S vaccination and SARS-CoV-2 variants. As for the study in general: Once or twice, 56 days apart, Ad26.COV2.S was delivered intramuscularly.

V lost 5 bases to trimming and J lost 7 bases, with 21 bases between them. The length of the CDR3 is 15 residues. The germline CDR1 and CDR2 sequences are SGHNT and YYREEE (reference sequence). As to treatment: around 19 received Ad26.COV2.S at low or high dose, single or two shots; 5 received placebo; per-sample allocation not given. Sampling was performed 63 days after the first vaccine or placebo injection. Assay used: immunoSEQ multiplex PCR; TCRdb lists only in-frame clones, some missing. The sample contains around 300,000 clones, 86% of which appear only once. This chain connects TRBV5-4 to TRBJ1-2, with D hard to call. The input for sequencing was peripheral blood, taken in a trial of Ad26.COV2.S vaccine versus placebo. The source of this sequence is a person between 18 and 65 years old who received the Ad26.COV2.S COVID-19 vaccine or a placebo. Here the CDR3 reads CASSNGREESRGYTF. CDR3 in DNA: TGTGCCAGCAGTAACGGGAGGGAAGAGTCGCGTGGCTACACCTTC.